This TCR beta chain originates from a study of cytomegalovirus exposure and HLA in healthy donors. Generated by immunoSEQ multiplex PCR, the TCRdb table keeps only in-frame clones and is missing some. The sample shows 160,000 or so clones, roughly nine tenths of them seen only once. It was the approximately 120-subject validation cohort, separate from the approximately 700-subject first cohort, to which the donors belonged. This TCR came from a man aged 18 to 30 in good health and CMV-seropositive. Sequenced sample: PBMCs.

This CDR3 reads CASSERGPGVTFTYEQYF. As DNA, the CDR3 is TGTGCCAGCAGTGAAAGGGGCCCGGGGGTAACATTTACCTACGAGCAGTACTTC. V gene TRBV2 combines with J gene TRBJ2-7, with D possibly being TRBD2 (6 bases). Per the germline V gene, CDR1 is SNHLY and CDR2 is FYNNEI. V lost 2 bases, J lost 2 bases, and 22 bases lay in between. The CDR3 extends over 18 amino acids. Drawing the rest from reference TRBV2 and TRBJ2-7, the complete variable domain is EPEVTQTPSHQVTQMGQEVILRCVPISNHLYFYWYRQILGQKVEFLVSFYNNEISEKSEIFDDQFSVERPDGSNFTLKIRSTKLEDSAMYFCASSERGPGVTFTYEQYFGPGTRLTVT.